The present T cell receptor (beta chain) was sequenced within a study of shared clonotypes between healthy human individuals. Here immunoSEQ multiplex PCR was the method, and the copy in TCRdb shows in-frame clones only, minus some. The sample includes approximately 1.4 million clones, approximately 98% of them seen just once. Only one count was recorded for this clone. Germline CDR1 is ENHRY and CDR2 is SYGVKD. CDR3 length equals 13 residues. V was shortened by 4 bases and J by 4 bases, with 10 bases between the two germline ends. The chain uses TRBV10-3 and TRBJ1-1; no reliable D call. The clonotype comes from a man aged 30 to 39 in good health. The sample consisted of naive CD4+ T cells sorted from blood. Subset given: CD45RA+ positively selected. The CDR3 loop is CAISVFGATEAFF. The CDR3 nucleotides read TGTGCCATCAGTGTGTTTGGTGCCACTGAAGCTTTCTTT.